Below, one T cell receptor (beta chain) is given with its context. Other DNA sequences in this specimen translate into the identical CDR3. The entry originates in a study of cytomegalovirus exposure and HLA in healthy donors. About the research overall: From HLA-typed donors, an early data release held around 85 million unique TCRs.

60 Vbeta and 13 Jbeta primers were used in PCR. Measured with immunoSEQ multiplex PCR; TCRdb has only the in-frame clones, and not every one. The sample shows around 150,000 clones, under 80% of them seen only once. Per the germline V gene, CDR1 is SGHVS and CDR2 is FQNEAQ. The CDR3 has 15 amino acids. Losses at the gene ends were 4 bases for V and 6 bases for J; bases not matched to a gene: 12. The donors (healthy individuals) were bone marrow donors. The V call is TRBV7-8, the J call TRBJ2-7; the match to TRBD1 covers 7 bases. The source material was PBMCs. This sequence originates from a man aged 40-50 years in good health and CMV-seronegative. The CDR3 reads CASSSDGTASGEQYF. The CDR3 coding sequence is TGTGCCAGCAGCTCCGACGGGACAGCATCAGGCGAGCAGTACTTC.